What follows are 27 T cell receptor beta chains derived from one specimen sequenced in a study of naive and memory T cell subsets. The antigens of these receptors remain unknown. Whole-study findings and limits: Naive repertoires, especially CD8, held a few larger clonotypes, possibly memory cells re-expressing CD45RA.

Two oligonucleotides, mixed equimolar, formed the beta constant-region primer covering TRBC1 and TRBC2. Four rounds of PCR amplified the ligated cDNA using nested alpha and beta constant-region primers plus SP2. TCRdb reprocessed the UMI-ligation and nested PCR reads via MiXCR and lists one record per CDR3 protein. The sample shows more than 95,000 distinct CDR3 sequences, more than 12% of them seen only once. The sequencing input was naive CD8+ T cells from blood. These TCRs come from a human donor in good health.

This chain links TRBV27 with TRBJ2-7; tentative D call: TRBD1 (6 bases). The CDR3 has 13 residues. The germline gives CDR1 MNHEY, CDR2 SMNVEV (reference sequence). Trimming removed 2 bases at V and 3 bases at J, with 8 bases between. CDR3 bases: TGTGCCAGCAGTTTAAGCAGGGGCTACGAGCAGTACTTC. The encoded protein is CASSLSRGYEQYF.

The chain is built from TRBV6-6 and TRBJ1-1; unclear D gene. Trimming shortened V by 3 bases and J by 0 bases, and 11 bases separated the two germline ends. The CDR3 length is 15 residues. CDR1 and CDR2 from the germline V gene are MNHNY and SVGAGI (reference sequence). CDR3 amino acids: CASSYDGYMNTEAFF. The CDR3 DNA reads as TGTGCCAGCAGTTATGACGGATACATGAACACTGAAGCTTTCTTT.

The CDR3: CASGYPGTAYNEQFF. CDR3 DNA: TGTGCCAGCGGTTACCCCGGGACAGCTTACAATGAGCAGTTCTTC. This chain links TRBV28 with TRBJ2-1; 7 bases align to TRBD1. The CDR3 is 15 amino acids. Germline CDR1 and CDR2: MDHEN and SYDVKM. After removal of 8 bases from V and 4 bases from J, the junction contained 11 bases not matched to a gene.

This chain links TRBV7-6 with TRBJ2-3, with D possibly matching TRBD2 (6 bases). V was clipped by 1 base and J by 0 bases, with 8 bases between them. This CDR3 comprises 15 residues. Germline V lookup: CDR1 SGHVS, CDR2 FNYEAQ. The CDR3 DNA is TGTGCCAGCAGCTTAGTTGGGACTAGCACAGATACGCAGTATTTT. It is translated as CASSLVGTSTDTQYF.

The chain recombines TRBV9 with TRBJ2-3, with 9 bases that match TRBD1. CDR3 length: 12 amino acids. Germline-derived CDR1 and CDR2 are SGDLS and YYNGEE. The junction had 1 base not matched to a gene; V was cut back by 5 bases and J by 6 bases. For the CDR3, the DNA is TGTGCCAGCAGAGACAGGGGGGATACGCAGTATTTT. Residues: CASRDRGDTQYF.

This chain connects TRBV13 to TRBJ2-7; 7 bases fit TRBD1. Unmatched junction bases numbered 11, after V lost 4 bases and J lost 2 bases. This CDR3 spans 16 amino acids. The germline V gene encodes CDR1 PRHDT and CDR2 FYEKMQ (reference sequence). The CDR3 region has the DNA TGTGCCAGCAGCTCCGACCTAAACAGGGGCGCCTACGAGCAGTACTTC. Its protein product is CASSSDLNRGAYEQYF.

The V call is TRBV7-6, the J call TRBJ2-1, with TRBD2 identical over 7 bases. The V gene end was trimmed by 5 bases and the J gene end by 6 bases; junction bases not matched to a gene: 10. This CDR3 has 15 amino acids. CDR1 and CDR2 from the germline V gene are SGHVS and FNYEAQ. CDR3 coding DNA: TGTGCCAGCAGCCGAAGCGGGGAGAGGGTCAATGAGCAGTTCTTC. Translation: CASSRSGERVNEQFF.

This clonotype was observed many times. J is TRBJ2-6 and V is TRBV20-1; a weak D match, TRBD2 (5 bases). The V gene's germline CDR1 is DFQATT and CDR2 SNEGSKA (reference sequence). The germline V and J ends were trimmed by 6 bases and 0 bases, with 9 bases remaining between them. The CDR3 consists of 14 residues. CDR3 residues: CSATRVSGANVLTF. CDR3 DNA: TGCAGTGCAACGAGGGTCTCTGGGGCCAACGTCCTGACTTTC.

The CDR3 here is CATSSTLWGETGNTIYF. In nucleotides, the CDR3 is TGTGCCACCAGCAGTACCCTTTGGGGGGAGACAGGAAACACCATATATTTT. The rearrangement links TRBV15 to TRBJ1-3; TRBD1 might be the D (5 bases). The CDR3 length is 17 residues. Germline CDR1 and CDR2: LNHNV and YYDKDF (reference sequence). Trimming took 3 bases from V and 4 from J, leaving 19 bases between them.

This clonotype was recorded at least ten times. V gene TRBV19 combines with J gene TRBJ2-1; D uncertain. The CDR3 has 16 amino acids. V was clipped by 0 bases and J by 8 bases, with 17 bases between them. Germline values: CDR1 LNHDA, CDR2 SQIVND (reference sequence). The CDR3 coding sequence is TGTGCCAGTAGTATAGATGTGGGTCTACCGGGCGATGAGCAGTTCTTC. Translating gives CASSIDVGLPGDEQFF.

The sample holds many counts of this clonotype. The rearrangement links TRBV27 to TRBJ2-7; D uncertain. Germline CDR1 reads MNHEY; CDR2 reads SMNVEV (reference sequence). Trimming took off 8 bases at V and 2 bases at J, with 7 bases between the two ends. The CDR3 is made up of 11 amino acids. The CDR3 spells CASGGAYEQYF. The CDR3 nucleotides read TGTGCCAGCGGTGGGGCCTACGAGCAGTACTTC.

This chain connects TRBV29-1 to TRBJ2-5, with TRBD2 identical over 7 bases. The germline V gene encodes CDR1 SQVTM and CDR2 ANQGSEA. Trimming took 4 bases from V and 3 from J; bases not matched to a gene: 11. The CDR3 is 15 amino acids. The CDR3 coding sequence is TGCAGCGTTGTAGGGTCTAGCGGTAACGAAGAGACCCAGTACTTC. Its translation is CSVVGSSGNEETQYF.

This clonotype turned up a few times. The chain joins TRBV12-3 or TRBV12-4 to TRBJ2-1; D not certain. The length of the CDR3 is 11 residues. V was pared by 6 bases and J by 10 bases, with 10 bases between. The CDR3 is CASSPSAEQFF. In DNA form, the CDR3 reads TGTGCCAGCAGCCCGAGCGCAGAGCAGTTCTTC.

CDR3 bases: TGTGCCAGCAGTGGCCCGCTCTACAATGAGCAGTTCTTC. This translates into CASSGPLYNEQFF. This chain connects TRBV25-1 to TRBJ2-1; D is unclear. Deletions cut 4 bases from V and 3 bases from J, with 7 bases between. The CDR3 consists of 13 residues. CDR1 and CDR2 from the germline V gene are MGHDK and SYGVNS.

CDR3 amino acids: CASSEGDRGPSYEQYF. The CDR3 nucleotides read TGTGCCAGCAGTGAGGGGGACCGGGGGCCGTCCTACGAGCAGTACTTC. This chain connects TRBV2 to TRBJ2-7; D could derive from TRBD1 or TRBD2 (6 bases each). V was shortened by 3 bases and J by 1 base, with 16 bases between the two germline ends. The germline gives CDR1 SNHLY, CDR2 FYNNEI. The CDR3 covers 16 residues. Full variable domain (rest looked up from reference TRBV2 and TRBJ2-7): EPEVTQTPSHQVTQMGQEVILRCVPISNHLYFYWYRQILGQKVEFLVSFYNNEISEKSEIFDDQFSVERPDGSNFTLKIRSTKLEDSAMYFCASSEGDRGPSYEQYFGPGTRLTVT.

This chain links TRBV6-2 or TRBV6-3 with TRBJ2-1; 10 nucleotides align to TRBD1. Germline V gene sequence: CDR1 MNHEY, CDR2 SVGEGT. With 2 bases clipped from V and 2 bases from J, the junction kept 0 bases outside the gene matches. This CDR3 contains 15 residues. The CDR3 spells CASSYGTGAYNEQFF. The CDR3 region has the DNA TGTGCCAGCAGTTACGGGACAGGGGCCTACAATGAGCAGTTCTTC.

The J gene is TRBJ2-7, the V gene TRBV7-9, with D possibly being TRBD2 (5 bases). Germline V gives CDR1 SEHNR, CDR2 FQNEAQ (reference sequence). The ends were cut back, 5 bases at V and 0 bases at J, with 11 bases in the middle. This CDR3 has 14 residues. CDR3 sequence: CASSMDGVSYEQYF. In DNA form, the CDR3 reads TGTGCCAGCAGCATGGACGGGGTCTCCTACGAGCAGTACTTC. Variable domain in full (rest from reference TRBV7-9 and TRBJ2-7): DTGVSQNPRHKITKRGQNVTFRCDPISEHNRLYWYRQTLGQGPEFLTYFQNEAQLEKSRLLSDRFSAERPKGSFSTLEIQRTEQGDSAMYLCASSMDGVSYEQYFGPGTRLTVT.

The chain combines TRBV28 with TRBJ1-1; perhaps TRBD1 as D (5 bases). This CDR3 region has 13 residues. The V gene lost 5 bases and the J gene lost 11 bases, with 18 bases spanning the gap. Germline V gives CDR1 MDHEN, CDR2 SYDVKM. CDR3 DNA sequence: TGTGCCAGCAGTCTGGGACCCGGGAGTGTGGCTTTCTTT. It encodes CASSLGPGSVAFF.

The chain employs TRBV20-1 and TRBJ2-7; 11 bases are shared with TRBD2. CDR1 and CDR2 (germline): DFQATT, SNEGSKA (reference sequence). This CDR3 has 14 residues. J was trimmed by 2 bases and V by 6 bases; bases with no gene match: 6. The CDR3 DNA reads as TGCAGTGCCCAAACTAGCGGGGGTACCTACGAGCAGTACTTC. It is translated as CSAQTSGGTYEQYF.

This clonotype was seen more than once but under ten times. This chain joins TRBV5-1 and TRBJ2-3; 9 bases are shared with TRBD2. Germline CDR1 and CDR2: SGHRS and YFSETQ. V shed 1 base and J 0 bases; nucleotides not matched to a gene: 0. There are 15 residues in the CDR3. The CDR3 DNA is TGCGCCAGCAGCTTGCTAGCGGGAAGCACAGATACGCAGTATTTT. Protein sequence: CASSLLAGSTDTQYF.

The table lists this clonotype with a few counts. V gene TRBV7-9 combines with J gene TRBJ2-1, with unresolved D. V was pared by 1 base and J by 6 bases, with 16 bases between. In germline, CDR1 is SEHNR, CDR2 FQNEAQ (reference sequence). This CDR3 has 16 amino acids. In DNA, the CDR3 is TGTGCCAGCAGCTTAGACTGGGTTCGCGGAGCCAATGAGCAGTTCTTC. Its protein is CASSLDWVRGANEQFF.

This clonotype was recorded a few times. In nucleotides, the CDR3 is TGCAGTGCCCGCGGCCCGTACCAAGAGACCCAGTACTTC. Protein sequence: CSARGPYQETQYF. The V and J genes are TRBV20-1 and TRBJ2-5; no reliable D call. The CDR3 loop spans 13 amino acids. Looked up from germline, CDR1 is DFQATT and CDR2 is SNEGSKA (reference sequence). V shed 6 bases and J shed 0 bases, with 11 bases lying between them.

The table lists this clonotype with a few counts. The rearrangement uses TRBV20-1 and TRBJ2-3; TRBD2 might be the D (5 bases). Trimming cost V 0 bases and J 5 bases, with 18 bases left between them. CDR3 size: 16 residues. Germline values: CDR1 DFQATT, CDR2 SNEGSKA (reference sequence). The CDR3 protein is CSARDRGPGLEDTQYF. The CDR3 DNA is TGCAGTGCTAGAGATCGCGGGCCGGGATTAGAAGATACGCAGTATTTT.

This chain uses TRBV20-1 with TRBJ2-5, with TRBD1 as a possible D gene (6 bases). Trimming removed 0 bases from V and 4 bases from J, with 9 bases in between. This CDR3 comprises 13 residues. Germline loops: CDR1 DFQATT, CDR2 SNEGSKA (reference sequence). DNA of the CDR3: TGCAGTGCTAGAGATATGGGGGCAGAGACCCAGTACTTC. This translates into CSARDMGAETQYF.

V gene TRBV4-3 combines with J gene TRBJ2-7; possible D gene TRBD2, 6 bases. The V gene lost 2 bases and the J gene lost 2 bases, with 10 bases spanning the gap. The germline gives CDR1 LGHNA, CDR2 YSLEER. The CDR3 is 14 amino acids. Written as DNA, the CDR3 is TGCGCCAGCAGCCAATTCGGGGGAGCCTACGAGCAGTACTTC. Protein product: CASSQFGGAYEQYF.

This clonotype was seen repeatedly, ten times or more. The chain recombines TRBV27 with TRBJ1-1, with unresolved D. V was trimmed by 5 bases and J by 5 bases, leaving 12 bases between them. Germline CDR1 and CDR2: MNHEY and SMNVEV (reference sequence). The CDR3 covers 13 residues. The CDR3 region is CASSDRVLTEAFF. The CDR3 coding sequence is TGTGCCAGCAGTGACCGAGTGTTAACTGAAGCTTTCTTT.

In DNA, the CDR3 is TGTGCCAGCAGCCTCGACCCCCTTTTGGGGAAGGCGGCGGACGCTGAGTACTTC. This gives the protein CASSLDPLLGKAADAEYF. V usage is TRBV14 and J usage is TRBJ2-7; D not resolved. The CDR3 contains 18 residues. Germline CDR1 SGHDN, CDR2 FVKESK. The V gene lost 4 bases and the J gene lost 11 bases, with 33 bases spanning the gap.